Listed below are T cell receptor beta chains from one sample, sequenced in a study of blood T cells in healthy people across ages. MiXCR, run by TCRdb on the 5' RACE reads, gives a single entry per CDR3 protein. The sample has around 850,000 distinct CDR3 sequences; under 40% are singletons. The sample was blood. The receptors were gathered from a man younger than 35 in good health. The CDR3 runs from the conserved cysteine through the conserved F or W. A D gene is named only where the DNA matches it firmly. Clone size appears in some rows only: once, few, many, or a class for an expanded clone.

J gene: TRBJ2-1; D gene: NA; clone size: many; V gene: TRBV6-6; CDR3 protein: CASSLGTPDEQFF; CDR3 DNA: TGTGCCAGCAGTCTCGGGACGCCCGATGAGCAGTTCTTC
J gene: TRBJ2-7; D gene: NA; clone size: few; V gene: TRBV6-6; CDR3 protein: CASNGEDYEQYF; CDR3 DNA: TGTGCCAGCAATGGCGAGGACTACGAGCAGTACTTC
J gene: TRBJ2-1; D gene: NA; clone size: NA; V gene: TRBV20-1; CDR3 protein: CSARVFGSGGLYNEQFF; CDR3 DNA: NA
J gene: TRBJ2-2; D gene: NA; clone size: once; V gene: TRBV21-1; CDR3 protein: CASSKEVSWELFF; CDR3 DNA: TGTGCCAGCAGTAAAGAAGTCTCCTGGGAGCTGTTTTTT
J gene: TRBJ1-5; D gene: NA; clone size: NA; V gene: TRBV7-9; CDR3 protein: CASSAGRDNQPQHF; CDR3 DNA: TGTGCCAGCAGCGCGGGACGGGACAATCAGCCCCAGCATTTT
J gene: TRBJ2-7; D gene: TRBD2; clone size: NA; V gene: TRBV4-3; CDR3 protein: CASSRNSGGYNEQYF; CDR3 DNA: TGCGCCAGCAGCCGGAATAGCGGGGGCTACAATGAGCAGTACTTC
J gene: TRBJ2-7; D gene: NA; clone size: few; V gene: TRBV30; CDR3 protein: CAWSDGTPLSYEQYF; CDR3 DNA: TGTGCCTGGAGCGATGGGACACCGCTCTCCTACGAGCAGTACTTC
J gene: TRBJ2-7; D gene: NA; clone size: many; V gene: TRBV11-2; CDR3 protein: CASSLGGQYYEQYF; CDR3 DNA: TGTGCCAGCAGCTTAGGAGGGCAGTACTACGAGCAGTACTTC
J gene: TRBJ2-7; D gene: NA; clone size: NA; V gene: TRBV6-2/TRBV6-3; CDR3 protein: CASSYGLGHPVLEQYF; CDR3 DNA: TGTGCCAGCAGTTACGGTTTGGGACACCCAGTCCTTGAGCAGTACTTC
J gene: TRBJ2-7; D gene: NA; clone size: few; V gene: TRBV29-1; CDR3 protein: CSIVAGCSYEQYF; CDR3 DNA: TGCAGCATTGTTGCAGGGTGCTCCTACGAGCAGTACTTC
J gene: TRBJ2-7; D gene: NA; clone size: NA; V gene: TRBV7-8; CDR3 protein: CASSLGGQRIEQYF; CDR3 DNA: TGTGCCAGCAGCTTAGGAGGGCAGAGAATCGAGCAGTACTTC
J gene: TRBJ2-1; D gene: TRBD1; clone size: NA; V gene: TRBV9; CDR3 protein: CASSVRDREVHSEQFF; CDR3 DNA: TGTGCCAGCAGCGTCCGGGACAGGGAAGTCCACAGTGAGCAGTTCTTC
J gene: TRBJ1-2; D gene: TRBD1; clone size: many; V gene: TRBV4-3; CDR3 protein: CASSQEPVKGGGYTF; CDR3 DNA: TGCGCCAGCAGCCAAGAACCGGTCAAAGGGGGCGGCTACACCTTC
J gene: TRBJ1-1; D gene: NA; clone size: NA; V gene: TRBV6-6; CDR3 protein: CASKTSGARQNTEAFF; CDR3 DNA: TGTGCCAGCAAAACAAGTGGAGCCCGCCAGAACACTGAAGCTTTCTTT
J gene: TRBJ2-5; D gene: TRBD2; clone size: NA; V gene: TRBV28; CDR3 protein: CASSLIAGYSSETQYF; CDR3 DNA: TGTGCCAGCAGTCTAATAGCGGGGTATAGCTCTGAGACCCAGTACTTC
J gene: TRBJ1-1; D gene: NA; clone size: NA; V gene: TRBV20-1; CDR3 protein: CSRGLNTEAFF; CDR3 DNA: TGCAGCAGGGGCTTGAACACTGAAGCTTTCTTT
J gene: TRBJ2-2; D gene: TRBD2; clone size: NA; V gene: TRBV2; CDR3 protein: CASSQASSGGQYTGELFF; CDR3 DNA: TGTGCCAGCAGTCAGGCTAGTAGCGGGGGTCAGTACACCGGGGAGCTGTTTTTT
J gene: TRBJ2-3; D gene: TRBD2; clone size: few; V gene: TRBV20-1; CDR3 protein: CGARGSGGVTDTQYF; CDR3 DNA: TGCGGTGCTAGAGGTAGCGGGGGGGTCACAGATACGCAGTATTTT
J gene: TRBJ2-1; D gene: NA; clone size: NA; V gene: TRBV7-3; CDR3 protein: CASSLTGGSLTVYNEQFF; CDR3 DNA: TGTGCCAGCAGCTTAACTGGCGGAAGCCTGACTGTTTACAATGAGCAGTTCTTC
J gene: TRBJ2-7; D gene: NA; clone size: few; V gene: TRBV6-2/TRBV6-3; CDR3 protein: CASRKTVIEQYF; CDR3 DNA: TGTGCCAGCAGGAAAACAGTGATCGAGCAGTACTTC
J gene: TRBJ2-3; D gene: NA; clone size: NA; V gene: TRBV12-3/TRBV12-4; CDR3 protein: CASSAGQRRTDTQYF; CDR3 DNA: TGTGCCAGCAGTGCCGGACAGCGGAGAACAGATACGCAGTATTTT
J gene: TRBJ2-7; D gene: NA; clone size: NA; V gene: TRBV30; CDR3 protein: CAWSVGGGNEQYF; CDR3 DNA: TGTGCCTGGAGTGTGGGAGGGGGCAATGAGCAGTACTTC
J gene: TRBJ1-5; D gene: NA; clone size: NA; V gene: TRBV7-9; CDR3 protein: CASNHPEGDSNQPQHF; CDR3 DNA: TGTGCCAGCAACCACCCCGAGGGGGACAGCAATCAGCCCCAGCATTTT
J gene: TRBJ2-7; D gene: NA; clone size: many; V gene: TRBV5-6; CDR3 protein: CASSSAYYYEQYF; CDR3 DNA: TGTGCCAGCAGCTCCGCCTATTACTACGAGCAGTACTTC
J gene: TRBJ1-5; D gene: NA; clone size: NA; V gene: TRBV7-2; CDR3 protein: CASGSQGSGNQPQHF; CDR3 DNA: TGTGCCAGCGGCTCACAGGGTAGCGGCAATCAGCCCCAGCATTTT
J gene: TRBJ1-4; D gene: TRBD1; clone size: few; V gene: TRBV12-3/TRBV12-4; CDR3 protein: CASSPQGEIEKLFF; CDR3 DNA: TGTGCCAGCAGTCCACAGGGGGAGATTGAAAAACTGTTTTTT
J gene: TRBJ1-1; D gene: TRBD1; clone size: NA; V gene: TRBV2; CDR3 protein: CASSGDRVTEAFF; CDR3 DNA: TGTGCCAGCAGTGGGGACAGGGTGACTGAAGCTTTCTTT
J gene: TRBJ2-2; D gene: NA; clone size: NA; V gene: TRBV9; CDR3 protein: CASSLGGATGELFF; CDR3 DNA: TGTGCCAGCAGTTTGGGGGGAGCAACCGGGGAGCTGTTTTTT
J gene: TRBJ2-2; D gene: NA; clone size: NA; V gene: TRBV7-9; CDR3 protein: CASSLEAVTGELFF; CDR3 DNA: TGTGCCAGCAGCTTAGAGGCAGTCACCGGGGAGCTGTTTTTT
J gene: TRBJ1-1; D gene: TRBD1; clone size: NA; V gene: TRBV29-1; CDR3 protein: CSVESSGTGDSNTEAFF; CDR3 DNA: TGCAGCGTTGAAAGTTCCGGGACAGGGGATTCGAACACTGAAGCTTTCTTT
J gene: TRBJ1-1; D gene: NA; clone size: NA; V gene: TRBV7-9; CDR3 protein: CASSFVGSGAFF; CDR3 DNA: TGTGCCAGCAGCTTCGTCGGGTCCGGAGCTTTCTTT
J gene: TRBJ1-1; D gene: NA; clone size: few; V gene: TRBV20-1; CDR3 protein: CSANPARDTNTEAFF; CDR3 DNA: TGCAGTGCTAACCCTGCCCGGGACACGAACACTGAAGCTTTCTTT
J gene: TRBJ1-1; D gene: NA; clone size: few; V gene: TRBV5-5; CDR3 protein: CASSLPHRASGRNTEAFF; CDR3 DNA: TGTGCCAGCAGCTTACCCCACAGGGCCTCGGGTCGGAACACTGAAGCTTTCTTT
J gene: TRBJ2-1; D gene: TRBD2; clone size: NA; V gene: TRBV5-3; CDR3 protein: CARNIAGEINEQFF; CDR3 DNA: TGTGCCAGAAACATAGCGGGGGAGATCAATGAGCAGTTCTTC
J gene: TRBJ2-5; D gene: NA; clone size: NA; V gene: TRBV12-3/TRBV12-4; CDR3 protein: CASRTPNNQETQYF; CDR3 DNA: TGTGCCAGCAGGACCCCAAATAACCAAGAGACCCAGTACTTC
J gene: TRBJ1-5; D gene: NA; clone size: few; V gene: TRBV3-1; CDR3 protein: CASSRSLEKGSNQPQHF; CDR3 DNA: TGTGCCAGCAGCCGATCCCTGGAGAAGGGTAGCAATCAGCCCCAGCATTTT
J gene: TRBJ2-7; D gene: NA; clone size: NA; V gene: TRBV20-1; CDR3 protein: CSASSRGDEQYF; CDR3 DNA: TGCAGTGCTAGCTCAAGGGGCGACGAGCAGTACTTC
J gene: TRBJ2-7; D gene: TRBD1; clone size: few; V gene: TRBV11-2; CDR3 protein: CASAPQGGYEQYF; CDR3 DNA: TGTGCCAGCGCCCCACAGGGGGGCTACGAGCAGTACTTC
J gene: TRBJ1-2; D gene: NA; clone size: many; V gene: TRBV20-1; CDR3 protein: CSARRGGPGYTF; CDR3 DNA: TGCAGTGCTAGACGGGGGGGCCCTGGCTACACCTTC
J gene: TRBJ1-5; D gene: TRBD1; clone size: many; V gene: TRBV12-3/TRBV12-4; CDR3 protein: CASSLGQVDQPQHF; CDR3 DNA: TGTGCCAGCAGCCTGGGACAGGTCGATCAGCCCCAGCATTTT
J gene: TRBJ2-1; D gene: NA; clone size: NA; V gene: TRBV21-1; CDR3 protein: CASSKGPKLQQSVDEQFF; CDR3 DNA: TGTGCCAGCAGCAAAGGGCCAAAGTTACAACAGTCAGTCGATGAGCAGTTCTTC
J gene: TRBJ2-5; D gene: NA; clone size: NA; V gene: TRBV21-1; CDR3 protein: CPSSKRGLLDQETQYF; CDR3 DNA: TGTCCCAGCAGCAAAAGGGGCCTCCTGGACCAAGAGACCCAGTACTTC
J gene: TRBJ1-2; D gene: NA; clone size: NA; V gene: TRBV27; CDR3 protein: CASSQGLEDGYTF; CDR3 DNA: TGTGCCAGCAGTCAGGGACTAGAGGATGGCTACACCTTC
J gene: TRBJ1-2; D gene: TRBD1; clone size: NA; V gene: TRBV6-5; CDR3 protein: CASSYSLDREVGGYTF; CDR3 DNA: TGTGCCAGCAGTTATTCCCTAGACAGGGAGGTCGGTGGCTACACCTTC